This T cell receptor (beta chain) was sequenced during a study of T-cell memory formation after mild COVID-19. Background on the study: The TCR clusters were mostly specific to one donor.

5'RACE with constant-segment primers built TCRalpha and TCRbeta cDNA libraries with UMIs. TCRdb independently ran MiXCR on the 5' RACE reads; one entry per CDR3 protein. The sample consists of some 250,000 distinct CDR3 sequences, 15% to 20% of them appearing once. The CDR3 consists of 15 residues. Unmatched junction bases numbered 6, after V lost 5 bases and J lost 0 bases. The germline gives CDR1 ENHRY, CDR2 SYGVKD. A word on this clonotype: Its antigen is currently unknown.

The study's findings and limits: CD8+ contracting clones occupied EMRA, while CD4+ ones occupied mainly CM and EM. Several responding clones turned up in pre-infection memory, indicating that cross-reactive memory may have taken part.

The sample taken for sequencing was PBMCs or a T cell subset sorted from them (not recorded which). The receptor's source is a man aged 18 to 30 who had mild COVID-19 (a few samples of this study predate the infection). Cell type and time point are not known. The rearrangement uses TRBV10-3 and TRBJ1-1, with 7 bases fitting TRBD1. DNA of the CDR3: TGTGCCATCAGTTCCGCCGGGACAGTGAACACTGAAGCTTTCTTT. This codes for CAISSAGTVNTEAFF.